This section outlines one T cell receptor beta chain sequence together with its context. The antigen is undetermined. The table came from immunoSEQ multiplex PCR; TCRdb's copy has only in-frame clones and leaves some out. The sample yields about 100,000 clones, around nine tenths seen once. This record belongs to a study of T cell responses to AZD1222 COVID-19 vaccine. Study-level results: Seropositive status at baseline applied to only a handful of AZD1222 recipients. Repertoire samples came only from after the peak T cell response.

This clonotype was obtained from an adult in good health. This material consisted of peripheral blood, taken on day 0 of AZD1222 vaccination.

CDR3: CASTPLAGGFNEQFF. In DNA, the CDR3 is TGTGCCAGCACTCCCCTAGCGGGGGGGTTCAATGAGCAGTTCTTC. The V call is TRBV7-2, the J call TRBJ2-1; 12 bases match TRBD2. The CDR3 extends over 15 amino acids. Trimming cost V 7 bases and J 6 bases; bases outside gene matches: 7. Germline CDR1 is SGHTA and CDR2 is FQGNSA.